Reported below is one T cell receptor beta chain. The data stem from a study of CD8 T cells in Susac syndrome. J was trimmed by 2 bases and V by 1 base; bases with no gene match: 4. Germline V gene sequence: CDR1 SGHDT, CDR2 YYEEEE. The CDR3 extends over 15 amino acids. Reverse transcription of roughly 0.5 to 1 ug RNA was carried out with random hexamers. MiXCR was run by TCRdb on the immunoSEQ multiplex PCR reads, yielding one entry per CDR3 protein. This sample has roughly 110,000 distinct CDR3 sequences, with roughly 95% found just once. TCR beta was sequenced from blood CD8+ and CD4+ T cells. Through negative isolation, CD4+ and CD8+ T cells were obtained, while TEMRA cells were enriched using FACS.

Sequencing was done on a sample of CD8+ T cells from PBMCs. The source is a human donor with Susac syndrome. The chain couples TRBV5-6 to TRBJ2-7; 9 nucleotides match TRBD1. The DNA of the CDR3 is TGTGCCAGCAGCTTGAGGACAGGGGACCCCTACGAGCAGTACTTC. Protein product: CASSLRTGDPYEQYF.